This T cell receptor (beta chain) was recovered during a study of T cell changes during pregnancy in multiple sclerosis. Assay used: immunoSEQ multiplex PCR; TCRdb lists only in-frame clones, some missing. The data hold 90,000 to 95,000 clones, with approximately 92% observed a single time. The CDR3 runs 17 residues. Germline trimming cut 0 bases from V and 2 bases from J; bases unmatched to any gene: 10. This receptor was taken from a female donor with multiple sclerosis, enrolled in a pregnancy study. Here the sequenced sample was peripheral blood, taken in the first trimester of pregnancy. V usage is TRBV5-7 and J usage is TRBJ1-1, with 7 bases that match TRBD1. TRBV5-7 falls under the ORF class, with uncertain function. The CDR3 DNA is TGTGCCAGCAGCTTGGAAGGGACAGTAGAGCAAAACACTGAAGCTTTCTTT. Translated, it gives CASSLEGTVEQNTEAFF.